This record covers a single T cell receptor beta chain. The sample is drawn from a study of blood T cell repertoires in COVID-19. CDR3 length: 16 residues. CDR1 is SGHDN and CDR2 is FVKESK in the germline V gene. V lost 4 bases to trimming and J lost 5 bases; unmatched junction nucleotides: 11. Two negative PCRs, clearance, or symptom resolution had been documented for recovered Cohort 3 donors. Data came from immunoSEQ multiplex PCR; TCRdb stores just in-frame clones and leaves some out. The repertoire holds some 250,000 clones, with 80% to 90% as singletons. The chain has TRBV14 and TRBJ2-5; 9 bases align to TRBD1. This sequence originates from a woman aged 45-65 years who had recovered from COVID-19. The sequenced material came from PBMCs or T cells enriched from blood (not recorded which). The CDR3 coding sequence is TGTGCCAGCAGCCCCATGGGACAGGGAATAGTTGAGACCCAGTACTTC. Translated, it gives CASSPMGQGIVETQYF.